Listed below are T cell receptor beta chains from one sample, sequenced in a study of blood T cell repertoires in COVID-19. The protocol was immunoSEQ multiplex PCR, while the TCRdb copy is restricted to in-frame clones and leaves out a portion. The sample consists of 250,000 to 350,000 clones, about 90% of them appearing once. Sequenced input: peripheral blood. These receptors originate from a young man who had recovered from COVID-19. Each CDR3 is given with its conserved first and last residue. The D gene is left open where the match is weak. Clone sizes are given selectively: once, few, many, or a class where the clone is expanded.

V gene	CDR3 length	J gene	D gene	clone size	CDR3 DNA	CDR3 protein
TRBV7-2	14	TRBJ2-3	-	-	TGTGCCAGCAGCTTAGCGGACAGACCTATGGCGCAGTATTTT	CASSLADRPMAQYF
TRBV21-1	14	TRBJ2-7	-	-	TGTGCCAGCAGCAAGGATGCGACAACCTACGAGCAGTACTTC	CASSKDATTYEQYF
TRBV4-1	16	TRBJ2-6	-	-	TGCGCCAGCAGCCACCAGGCAGGCTCCGGGGCCAACGTCCTGACTTTC	CASSHQAGSGANVLTF
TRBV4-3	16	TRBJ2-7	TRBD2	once	TGCGCCAGCAGCCAAGGCCTAGCGGGGGAGACCTACGAGCAGTACTTC	CASSQGLAGETYEQYF
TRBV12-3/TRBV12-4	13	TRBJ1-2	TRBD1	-	TGTGCCAGCACCCGGGACAGGGTCTATGGCTACACCTTC	CASTRDRVYGYTF
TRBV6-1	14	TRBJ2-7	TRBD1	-	TGTGCCAGCAGTGACAGGGGGCGCCTCTACGAGCAGTACTTC	CASSDRGRLYEQYF
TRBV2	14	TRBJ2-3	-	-	TGTGCCAGCAGCTTACTAGATAATCTTGATACGCAGTATTTT	CASSLLDNLDTQYF
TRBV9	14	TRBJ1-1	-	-	TGTGCCAGCAGCCCCGGGGGGGTGAACACTGAAGCTTTCTTT	CASSPGGVNTEAFF
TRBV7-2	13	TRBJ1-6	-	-	TGTGCCAGCAGCTTACAGGATAATTCACCCCTCCACTTT	CASSLQDNSPLHF
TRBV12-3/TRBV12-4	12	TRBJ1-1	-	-	TGTGCCAGCAGAGGGGCGGCACGGGCGGCTTTCTTT	CASRGAARAAFF
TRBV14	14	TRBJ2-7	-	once	TGTGCCAGCAGCCAAGTTGGCAACTCCTACGAGCAGTACTTC	CASSQVGNSYEQYF